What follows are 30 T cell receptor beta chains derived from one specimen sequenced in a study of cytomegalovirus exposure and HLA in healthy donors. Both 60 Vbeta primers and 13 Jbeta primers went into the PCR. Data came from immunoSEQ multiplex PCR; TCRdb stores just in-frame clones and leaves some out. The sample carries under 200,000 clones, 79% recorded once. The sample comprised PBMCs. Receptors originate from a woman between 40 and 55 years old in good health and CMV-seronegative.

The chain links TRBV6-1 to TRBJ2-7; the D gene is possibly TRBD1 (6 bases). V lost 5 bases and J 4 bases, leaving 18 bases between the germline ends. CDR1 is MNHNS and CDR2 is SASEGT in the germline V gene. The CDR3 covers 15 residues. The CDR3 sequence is CASSPTGTRYYEQYF. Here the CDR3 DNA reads TGTGCCAGCAGTCCCACCGGGACACGATATTACGAGCAGTACTTC.

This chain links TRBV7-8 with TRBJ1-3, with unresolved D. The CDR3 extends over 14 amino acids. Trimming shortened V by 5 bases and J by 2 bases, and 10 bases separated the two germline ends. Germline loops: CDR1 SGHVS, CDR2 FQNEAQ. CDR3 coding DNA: TGTGCCAGCAGCCCGGCGGCAGCTGGAAACACCATATATTTT. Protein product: CASSPAAAGNTIYF.

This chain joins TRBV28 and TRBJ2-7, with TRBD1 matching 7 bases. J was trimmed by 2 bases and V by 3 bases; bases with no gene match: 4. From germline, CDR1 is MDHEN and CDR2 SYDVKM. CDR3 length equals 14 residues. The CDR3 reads CASSLTGSTYEQYF. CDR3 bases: TGTGCCAGCAGTTTGACAGGGTCTACCTACGAGCAGTACTTC.

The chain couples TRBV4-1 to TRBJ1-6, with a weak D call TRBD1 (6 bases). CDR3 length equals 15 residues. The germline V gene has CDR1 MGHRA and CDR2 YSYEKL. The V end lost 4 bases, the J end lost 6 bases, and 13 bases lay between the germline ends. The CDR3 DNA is TGCGCCAGCAGCCCCCGGGACACAACTAATTCACCCCTCCACTTT. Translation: CASSPRDTTNSPLHF.

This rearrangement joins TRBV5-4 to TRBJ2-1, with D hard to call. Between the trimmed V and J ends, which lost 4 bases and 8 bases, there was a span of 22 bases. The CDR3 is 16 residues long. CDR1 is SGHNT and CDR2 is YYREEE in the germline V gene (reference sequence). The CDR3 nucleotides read TGTGCCAGCAGCCTCATCACCACCCCTGGCGAGGATGAGCAGTTCTTC. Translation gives CASSLITTPGEDEQFF.

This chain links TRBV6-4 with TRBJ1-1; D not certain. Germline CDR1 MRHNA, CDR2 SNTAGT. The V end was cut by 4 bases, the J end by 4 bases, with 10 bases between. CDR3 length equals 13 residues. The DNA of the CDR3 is TGTGCCAGCAGTGCGAGGAGTGGCACTGAAGCTTTCTTT. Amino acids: CASSARSGTEAFF.

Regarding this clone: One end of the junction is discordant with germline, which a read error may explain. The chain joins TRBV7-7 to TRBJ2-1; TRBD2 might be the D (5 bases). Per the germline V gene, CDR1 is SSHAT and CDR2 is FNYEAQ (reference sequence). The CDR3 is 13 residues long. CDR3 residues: CASSSAGSNEQFF. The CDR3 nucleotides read TGTGCTAGCAGCTCCGCGGGTTCGAATGAGCAGTTCTTC.

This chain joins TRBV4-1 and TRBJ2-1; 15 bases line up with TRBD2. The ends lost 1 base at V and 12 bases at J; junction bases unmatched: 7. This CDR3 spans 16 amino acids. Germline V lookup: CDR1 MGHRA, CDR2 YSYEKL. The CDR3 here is CASSQGSGLAGGRQFF. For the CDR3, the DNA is TGCGCCAGCAGCCAAGGATCCGGACTAGCGGGAGGGCGGCAGTTCTTC.

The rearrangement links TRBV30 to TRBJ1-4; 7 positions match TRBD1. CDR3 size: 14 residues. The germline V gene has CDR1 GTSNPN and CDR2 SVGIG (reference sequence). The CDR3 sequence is CAITGVATNEKLFF. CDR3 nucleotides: TGTGCAATTACAGGGGTAGCAACTAATGAAAAACTGTTTTTT.

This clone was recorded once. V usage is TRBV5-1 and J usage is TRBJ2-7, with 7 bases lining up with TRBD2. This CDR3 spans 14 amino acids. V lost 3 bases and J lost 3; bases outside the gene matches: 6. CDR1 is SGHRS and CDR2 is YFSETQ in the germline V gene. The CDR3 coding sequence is TGCGCCAGCAGCTCAGCGGGACCAGTCTACGAGCAGTACTTC. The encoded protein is CASSSAGPVYEQYF.

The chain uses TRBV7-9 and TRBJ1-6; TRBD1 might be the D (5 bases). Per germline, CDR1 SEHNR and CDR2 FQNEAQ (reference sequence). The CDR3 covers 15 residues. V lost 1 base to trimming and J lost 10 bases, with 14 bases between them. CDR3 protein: CASSLGGRARSPLHF. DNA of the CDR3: TGTGCCAGCAGCTTAGGTGGCAGGGCTAGGTCACCCCTCCACTTT.

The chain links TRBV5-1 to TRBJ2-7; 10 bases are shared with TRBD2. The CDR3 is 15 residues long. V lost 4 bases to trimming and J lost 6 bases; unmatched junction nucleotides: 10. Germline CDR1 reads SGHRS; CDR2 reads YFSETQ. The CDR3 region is CASSPSLAGEGEQYF. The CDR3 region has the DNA TGCGCCAGCAGCCCGAGCCTAGCGGGGGAGGGCGAGCAGTACTTC.

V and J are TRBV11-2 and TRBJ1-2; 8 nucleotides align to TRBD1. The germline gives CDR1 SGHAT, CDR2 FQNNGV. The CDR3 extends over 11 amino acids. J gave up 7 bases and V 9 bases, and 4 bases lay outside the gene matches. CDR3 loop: CASSGGSGYTF. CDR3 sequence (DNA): TGTGCCAGTTCAGGGGGCAGTGGCTACACCTTC. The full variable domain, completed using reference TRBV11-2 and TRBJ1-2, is EAGVAQSPRYKIIEKRQSVAFWCNPISGHATLYWYQQILGQGPKLLIQFQNNGVVDDSQLPKDRFSAERLKGVDSTLKIQPAKLEDSAVYLCASSGGSGYTFGSGTRLTVV.

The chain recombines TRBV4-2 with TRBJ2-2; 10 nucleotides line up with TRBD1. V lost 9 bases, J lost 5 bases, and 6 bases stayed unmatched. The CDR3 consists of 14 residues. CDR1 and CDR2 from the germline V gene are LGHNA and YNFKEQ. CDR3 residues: CASRDRGRTGELFF. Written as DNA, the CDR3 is TGTGCCAGTCGGGACAGGGGAAGGACCGGGGAGCTGTTTTTT.

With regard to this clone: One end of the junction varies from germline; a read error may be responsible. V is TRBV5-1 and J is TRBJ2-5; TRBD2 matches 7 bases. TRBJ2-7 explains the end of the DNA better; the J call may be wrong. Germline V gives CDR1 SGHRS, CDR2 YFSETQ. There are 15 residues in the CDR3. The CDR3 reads CASRLAGDRSYEQYF. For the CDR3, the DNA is TGCGCCAGCAGGTTGGCGGGGGACCGGTCCTACGAGCAGTACTTC.

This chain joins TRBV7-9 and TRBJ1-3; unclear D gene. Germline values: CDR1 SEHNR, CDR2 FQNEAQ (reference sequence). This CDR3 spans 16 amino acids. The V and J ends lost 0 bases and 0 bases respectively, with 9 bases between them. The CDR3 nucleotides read TGTGCCAGCAGCTTAGCAGAGGGCTACTCTGGAAACACCATATATTTT. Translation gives CASSLAEGYSGNTIYF.

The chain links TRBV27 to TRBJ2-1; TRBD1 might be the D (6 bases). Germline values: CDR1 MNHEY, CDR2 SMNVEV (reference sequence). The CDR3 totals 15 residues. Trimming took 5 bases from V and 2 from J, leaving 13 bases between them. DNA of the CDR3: TGTGCCAGCAGTCCGGACAGTTTACCCTACAATGAGCAGTTCTTC. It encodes CASSPDSLPYNEQFF.

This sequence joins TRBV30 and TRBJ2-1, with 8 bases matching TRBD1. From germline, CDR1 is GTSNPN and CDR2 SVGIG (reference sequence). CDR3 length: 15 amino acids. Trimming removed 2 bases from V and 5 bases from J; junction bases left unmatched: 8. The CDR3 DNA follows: TGTGCCTGGAGTTACGACAGGGGTGTGAACAATGAGCAGTTCTTC. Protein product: CAWSYDRGVNNEQFF.

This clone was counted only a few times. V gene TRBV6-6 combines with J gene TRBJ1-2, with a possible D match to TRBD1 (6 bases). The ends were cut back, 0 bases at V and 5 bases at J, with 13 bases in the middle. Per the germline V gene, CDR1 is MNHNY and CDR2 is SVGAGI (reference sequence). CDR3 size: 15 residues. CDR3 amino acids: CASSYSPTRGYGYTF. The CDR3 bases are TGTGCCAGCAGTTACTCCCCAACGAGGGGGTATGGCTACACCTTC.

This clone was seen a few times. The CDR3 protein is CASTRNTGELFF. The CDR3 DNA is TGCGCCAGCACCAGAAACACCGGGGAGCTGTTTTTT. The V and J genes are TRBV5-1 and TRBJ2-2; the D is unclear. This CDR3 spans 12 amino acids. V was pared by 6 bases and J by 2 bases, with 5 bases between. The germline gives CDR1 SGHRS, CDR2 YFSETQ.

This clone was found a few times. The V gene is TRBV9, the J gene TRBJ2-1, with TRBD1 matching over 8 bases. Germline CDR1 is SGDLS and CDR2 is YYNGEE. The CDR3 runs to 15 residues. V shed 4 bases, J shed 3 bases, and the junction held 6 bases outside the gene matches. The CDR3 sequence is CASSTRTGNYNEQFF. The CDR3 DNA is TGTGCCAGCAGCACTCGGACAGGGAACTACAATGAGCAGTTCTTC.

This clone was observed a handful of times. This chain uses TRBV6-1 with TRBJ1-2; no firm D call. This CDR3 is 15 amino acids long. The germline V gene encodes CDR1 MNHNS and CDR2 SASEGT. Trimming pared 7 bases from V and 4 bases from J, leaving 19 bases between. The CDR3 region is CASNLPGSPFYGYTF. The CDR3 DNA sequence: TGTGCCAGCAACCTGCCGGGTTCCCCGTTCTATGGCTACACCTTC.

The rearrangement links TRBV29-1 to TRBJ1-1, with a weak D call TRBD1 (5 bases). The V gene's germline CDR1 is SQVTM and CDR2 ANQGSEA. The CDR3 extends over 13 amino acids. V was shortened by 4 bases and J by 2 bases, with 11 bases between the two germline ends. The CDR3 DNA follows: TGCAGCGTTGGCGGGACGGCTAACACTGAAGCTTTCTTT. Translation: CSVGGTANTEAFF.

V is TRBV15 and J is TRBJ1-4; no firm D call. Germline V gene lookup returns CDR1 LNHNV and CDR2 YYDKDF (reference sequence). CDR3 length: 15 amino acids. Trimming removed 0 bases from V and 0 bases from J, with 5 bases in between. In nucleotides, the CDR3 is TGTGCCACCAGCAGAGAACGAGCAACTAATGAAAAACTGTTTTTT. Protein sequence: CATSRERATNEKLFF.

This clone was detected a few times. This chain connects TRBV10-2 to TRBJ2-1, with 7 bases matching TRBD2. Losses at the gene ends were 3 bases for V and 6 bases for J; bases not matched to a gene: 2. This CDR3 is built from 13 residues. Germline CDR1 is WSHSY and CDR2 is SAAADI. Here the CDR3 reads CASSELAINEQFF. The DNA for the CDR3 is TGCGCCAGCAGTGAACTAGCGATCAATGAGCAGTTCTTC.

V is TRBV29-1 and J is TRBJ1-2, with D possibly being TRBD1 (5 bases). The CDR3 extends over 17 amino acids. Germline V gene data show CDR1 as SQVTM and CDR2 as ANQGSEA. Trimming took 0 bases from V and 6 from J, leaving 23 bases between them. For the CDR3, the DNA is TGCAGCGTTGAAGACGGCGTCGAAGGGGTAAGGGGTCATGGCTACACCTTC. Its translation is CSVEDGVEGVRGHGYTF.

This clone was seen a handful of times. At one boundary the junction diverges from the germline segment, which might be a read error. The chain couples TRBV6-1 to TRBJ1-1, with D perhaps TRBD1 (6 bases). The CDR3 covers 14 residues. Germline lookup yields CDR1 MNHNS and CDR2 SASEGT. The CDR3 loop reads CASSETGLKTEAFF. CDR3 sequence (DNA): TGTGCCAGCAGCGAAACAGGGTTGAAAACTGAAGCTTTCTTT.

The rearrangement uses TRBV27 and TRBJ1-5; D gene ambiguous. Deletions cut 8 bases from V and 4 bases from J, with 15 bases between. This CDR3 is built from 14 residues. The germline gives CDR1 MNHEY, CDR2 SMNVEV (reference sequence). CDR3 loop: CASGVGKRNQPQHF. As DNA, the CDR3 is TGTGCCAGCGGAGTCGGGAAACGAAATCAGCCCCAGCATTTT.

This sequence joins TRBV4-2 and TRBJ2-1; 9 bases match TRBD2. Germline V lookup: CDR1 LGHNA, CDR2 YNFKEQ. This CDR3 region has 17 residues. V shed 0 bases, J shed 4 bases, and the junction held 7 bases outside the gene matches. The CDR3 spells CASSQDLSREGYNEQFF. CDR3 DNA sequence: TGTGCCAGCAGCCAAGATCTGTCGCGGGAGGGATACAATGAGCAGTTCTTC.

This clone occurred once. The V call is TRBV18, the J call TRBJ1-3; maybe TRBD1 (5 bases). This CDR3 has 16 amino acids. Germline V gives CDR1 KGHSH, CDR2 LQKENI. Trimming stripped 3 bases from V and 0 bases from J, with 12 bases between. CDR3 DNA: TGTGCCAGCTCACCTAAATCAGGGAACTCTGGAAACACCATATATTTT. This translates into CASSPKSGNSGNTIYF.